Shown below are 14 T cell receptor beta chains from a single sample sequenced in a study of cytomegalovirus exposure and HLA in healthy donors. The PCR made use of 60 Vbeta and 13 Jbeta primers. Libraries were prepared by immunoSEQ multiplex PCR; TCRdb keeps only in-frame clonotypes and omits some of them. Counted here are fewer than 40,000 clones, 81% occurring once; the ten biggest clones make up about 9.3%. The sample was PBMCs. Every receptor here comes from a woman in her forties in good health and CMV-seronegative.

The chain uses TRBV4-3 and TRBJ1-2; D not resolved. V was shortened by 4 bases and J by 3 bases, with 15 bases between the two germline ends. The CDR3 loop spans 15 amino acids. Per germline, CDR1 LGHNA and CDR2 YSLEER. The CDR3 sequence is CASSPSRFWDYGYTF. The DNA of the CDR3 is TGCGCCAGCAGCCCGAGCAGGTTTTGGGACTATGGCTACACCTTC.

The CDR3 spells CASSLEGAYNEQFF. DNA for the CDR3: TGTGCCAGCAGCTTAGAGGGGGCCTACAATGAGCAGTTCTTC. V is TRBV7-9 and J is TRBJ2-1; a possible D gene is TRBD1 (6 bases). This CDR3 has 14 residues. Trimming stripped 1 base from V and 2 bases from J, with 6 bases between. CDR1 is SEHNR, CDR2 FQNEAQ, per germline (reference sequence). Combining the CDR3 with reference TRBV7-9 and TRBJ2-1 gives the whole variable domain DTGVSQNPRHKITKRGQNVTFRCDPISEHNRLYWYRQTLGQGPEFLTYFQNEAQLEKSRLLSDRFSAERPKGSFSTLEIQRTEQGDSAMYLCASSLEGAYNEQFFGPGTRLTVL.

The genes are TRBV7-9 and TRBJ1-1; 8 bases align to TRBD1. The CDR3 loop spans 16 amino acids. The germline V gene has CDR1 SEHNR and CDR2 FQNEAQ (reference sequence). The J segment lost 6 bases and the V segment lost 5 bases, leaving 14 bases of the junction unmatched. CDR3 in DNA: TGTGCCAGCAGCACTTTGACAGGGGCCGCAGGGTCTGAAGCTTTCTTT. It yields the protein CASSTLTGAAGSEAFF.

The rearrangement links TRBV21-1 to TRBJ2-2; TRBD1, as called in the table, went unchecked against the DNA. TRBV21-1 is deemed a pseudogene. There are 14 residues in the CDR3. As DNA, the CDR3 is TGTGCCAGCAGCAAAAGGTTCTCAGGCGGGGAGCTGTTTTTT. Protein sequence: CASSKRFSGGELFF.

This clone showed up just a few times. This chain links TRBV7-9 with TRBJ2-5, with 9 bases fitting TRBD1. The CDR3 runs to 15 residues. V shed 4 bases and J 2 bases; nucleotides not matched to a gene: 5. Germline V gene lookup returns CDR1 SEHNR and CDR2 FQNEAQ (reference sequence). This chain's CDR3 is CASSSYGQGQETQYF. DNA of the CDR3: TGTGCCAGCAGCTCCTATGGACAGGGGCAAGAGACCCAGTACTTC.

DNA for the CDR3: TGTGCCAGCAGCGGCGACGGGAGGGCCAAAAACATTCAGTACTTC. Translating it yields CASSGDGRAKNIQYF. The chain joins TRBV11-2 to TRBJ2-4, with 7 bases that match TRBD2. Trimming at V came to 5 bases and at J to 1 base, leaving 5 bases not matched to a gene. Germline-derived CDR1 and CDR2 are SGHAT and FQNNGV. CDR3 length: 15 amino acids. Complete variable domain (other parts from reference TRBV11-2 and TRBJ2-4): EAGVAQSPRYKIIEKRQSVAFWCNPISGHATLYWYQQILGQGPKLLIQFQNNGVVDDSQLPKDRFSAERLKGVDSTLKIQPAKLEDSAVYLCASSGDGRAKNIQYFGAGTRLSVL.

The DNA of the CDR3 is TGTGCCAGCTCCCCTAGACGGTCGGACACTGAAGCTTTCTTT. Amino acid sequence: CASSPRRSDTEAFF. This sequence joins TRBV18 and TRBJ1-1; unclear D gene. Germline CDR1 KGHSH, CDR2 LQKENI. The V end lost 6 bases, the J end lost 3 bases, and 14 bases lay between the germline ends. This CDR3 region has 14 residues.

The chain recombines TRBV6-5 with TRBJ2-3, with D hard to call. There are 14 residues in the CDR3. CDR1 is MNHEY and CDR2 is SVGAGI in the germline V gene. Trimming shortened V by 2 bases and J by 7 bases, and 13 bases separated the two germline ends. The CDR3: CASSYVPQAHTQYF. CDR3 bases: TGTGCCAGCAGTTACGTGCCCCAGGCCCATACGCAGTATTTT.

The V gene is TRBV7-8, the J gene TRBJ2-1, with TRBD2 matching 12 bases. The CDR3 loop spans 18 amino acids. Germline CDR1 SGHVS, CDR2 FQNEAQ. After removal of 1 base from V and 5 bases from J, the junction contained 9 bases not matched to a gene. CDR3 sequence: CASSLGTLAGGNHNEQFF. In DNA, the CDR3 is TGTGCCAGCAGCTTAGGGACACTAGCGGGGGGTAACCACAATGAGCAGTTCTTC.

The rearrangement links TRBV7-2 to TRBJ2-1; tentatively, D is TRBD2 (7 bases). Trimming stripped 3 bases from V and 6 bases from J, with 12 bases between. The length of the CDR3 is 14 residues. The germline CDR1 and CDR2 sequences are SGHTA and FQGNSA. The CDR3 loop is CASSFGGAGNEQFF. Here the CDR3 DNA reads TGTGCCAGCAGCTTTGGGGGGGCGGGCAATGAGCAGTTCTTC.

This clone was found once. The chain carries TRBV6-5 and TRBJ1-3; TRBD1 is a possible D gene (5 bases). The CDR3 is made up of 14 amino acids. Germline V gene data show CDR1 as MNHEY and CDR2 as SVGAGI. Trimming cost V 5 bases and J 0 bases, with 8 bases left between them. As DNA, the CDR3 is TGTGCCAGCAGTAGACAGCCCTCTGGAAACACCATATATTTT. Translated, it gives CASSRQPSGNTIYF.

The CDR3 sequence: CASSLGPGGAGYTF. DNA of the CDR3: TGTGCCAGCAGCTTAGGCCCGGGGGGGGCTGGCTACACCTTC. The chain uses TRBV7-2 and TRBJ1-2; TRBD1 might be the D (6 bases). This CDR3 contains 14 residues. V lost 1 base, J lost 7 bases, and 13 bases lay in between. Germline loops: CDR1 SGHTA, CDR2 FQGNSA.

The chain is built from TRBV6-1 and TRBJ1-5; no clear D gene. CDR1 is MNHNS, CDR2 SASEGT, per germline. The V and J ends lost 1 base and 5 bases respectively, with 12 bases between them. This CDR3 has 15 amino acids. The CDR3 here is CASSEGRGNHQPQHF. As DNA, the CDR3 is TGTGCCAGCAGTGAAGGCCGCGGGAACCATCAGCCCCAGCATTTT.

V usage is TRBV4-3 and J usage is TRBJ2-5; a weak D match, TRBD2 (6 bases). The CDR3 contains 12 residues. Germline V gene sequence: CDR1 LGHNA, CDR2 YSLEER. The V end lost 3 bases, the J end lost 12 bases, and 14 bases lay between the germline ends. CDR3 sequence: CASSQGTGPKYF. The DNA of the CDR3 is TGCGCCAGCAGCCAGGGGACTGGGCCAAAGTACTTC.